This TCR beta chain was obtained from a study of naive and memory T cell subsets (dated by TCRdb to the late 2010s). For the wider study: According to the figure summarizing the samples, there were around ten blood donors, 7 tuberculin skin test biopsies and 3 saline control biopsies. PCR2 was typically run as a SYBR Green qPCR and stopped at a set threshold, although low-input samples could use end-point PCR of about 6 cycles instead.

Library generation was performed with 5' RACE. For the blood and skin samples, reverse transcription of TCR RNA was done with SuperScript IV along with alpha and beta constant region primers. The ligated cDNA was amplified in four rounds of PCR with nested alpha and beta constant region primers together with the SP2 primer. T4 RNA ligase 1 was used to ligate an oligonucleotide containing the Illumina SP2 primer and a UMI to the 3' end of the cDNA. The 12-nucleotide UMI was composed of two random hexamers separated by an eight-base spacer, which was included to prevent hairpin formation. From the second PCR onward, the TCR alpha and beta chain libraries were handled separately, and dual indexing was used for multiplexing. After pooling, the indexed libraries were analyzed by capillary electrophoresis and sequenced on either an Illumina MiSeq or NextSeq. Libraries were spiked with PhiX DNA at about 4.5-7.5% so that base diversity was increased and cluster recognition was improved. On the study's bioinformatics: Demultiplexor pulled UMIs out of read 2, joined the UMIs with the TCR sequence from read 1, and separated reads according to sample indices. Decombinator identified V and J genes and V-J junctions, assigning each TCR a five-part identifier including V and J deletions. Collapsinator used UMIs to correct sequencing errors and PCR amplification heterogeneity, yielding UMI-based abundance per TCR. CDR3Translator turned identifiers into nucleotide sequence, translated that sequence into amino acids, and pulled out CDR3 regions based on terminal motifs. Error-corrected counts of alpha and beta TCRs from blood and skin were compared after being normalized to the amount of input RNA. TCRdb trimmed public reads at Q25 via fastp, called clones via MiXCR and kept in-frame beta chains. Entries are consolidated by CDR3 protein sequence, retaining the most common genes and DNA. Here the V and J calls rest on TCRdb's processing, not on the authors' analysis. The sample contains approximately 27,000 distinct CDR3 sequences, under 30% of them found a single time. The ten biggest clones cover over 1.5% of the sample.

The germline V gene supplies CDR1 SQVTM and CDR2 ANQGSEA. Germline trimming amounts to 7 bases on V and 3 bases on J, with 12 as the count of junction bases outside the gene matches. Including cysteine and phenylalanine, the CDR3 has 14 amino acids. Only the CDR3 region is kept as DNA, spanning 42 bases read in frame from base 1. Only a few counts were recorded for this clonotype. Its antigen has not been determined. Per-nucleotide qualities are absent, and no much larger clonotype sits a single base away. For whole blood analysis, approximately 2.4 ml of peripheral blood was collected from healthy adult volunteers into Tempus tubes, and RNA was extracted following the manufacturer's instructions. The study described a robust, sensitive protocol for amplifying, sequencing and analyzing TCRs, using 3' ligation of a UMI-containing oligonucleotide to TCR cDNA. Before reverse transcription, total RNA that had not been cell sorted was treated with RQ1 DNase, with a target input of about 1 to 1,100 ng. Libraries were prepared from skin biopsies and whole blood to test how robust the pipeline was in samples where T cells are a minority population.

Overall study results and their limits: The RNA-based method was acknowledged as potentially sensitive to TCR transcript changes with T cell activation and differentiation.

The chain links TRBV29-1 with TRBJ2-7; TRBD1 aligns with 7 central bases. This sequence originates from a female donor in good health. The CDR3 region reads CSAAGDRDSYEQYF. DNA sequence: TGCAGCGCCGCCGGGGACAGAGATAGCTACGAGCAGTACTTC.